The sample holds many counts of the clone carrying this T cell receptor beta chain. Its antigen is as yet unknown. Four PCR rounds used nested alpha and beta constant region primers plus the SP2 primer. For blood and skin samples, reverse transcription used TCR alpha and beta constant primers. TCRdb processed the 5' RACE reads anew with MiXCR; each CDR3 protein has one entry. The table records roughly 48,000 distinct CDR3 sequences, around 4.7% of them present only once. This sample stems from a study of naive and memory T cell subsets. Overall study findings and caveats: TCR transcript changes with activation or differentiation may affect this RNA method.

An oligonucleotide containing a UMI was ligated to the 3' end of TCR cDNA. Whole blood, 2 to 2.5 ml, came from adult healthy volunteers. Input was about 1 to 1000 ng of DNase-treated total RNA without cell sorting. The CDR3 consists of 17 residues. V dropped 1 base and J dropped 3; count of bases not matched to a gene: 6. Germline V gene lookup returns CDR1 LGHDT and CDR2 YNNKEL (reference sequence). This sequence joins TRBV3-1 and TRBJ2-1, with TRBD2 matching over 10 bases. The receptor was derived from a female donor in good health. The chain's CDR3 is CASSQVNLAGVYNEQFF. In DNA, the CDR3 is TGTGCCAGCAGCCAAGTGAACCTAGCGGGAGTCTACAATGAGCAGTTCTTC.